A selection of T cell receptor beta chains follows, all from one sample in a study of T cell responses to AZD1222 COVID-19 vaccine. The data were produced by immunoSEQ multiplex PCR, yet TCRdb's version contains in-frame clones alone and is incomplete. The sample records some 120,000 clones, roughly 90% being singletons. The sequencing used peripheral blood, collected on day 0 of AZD1222 vaccination. These receptors all stem from an adult in good health. The CDR3 runs from the conserved cysteine through the conserved F or W. The order of the fields is V gene, D gene, J gene, clone size, CDR3 DNA, CDR3 protein. The D gene is left open where the match is weak. Size tells how often a clone was seen (once, few, many) or the class of an expanded clone, and some rows leave it out.

TRBV7-8	TRBD1	TRBJ1-1	-	TGTGCCAGCAGACTGCAGGGGGCTGGTGACACTGAAGCTTTCTTT	CASRLQGAGDTEAFF
TRBV4-3	TRBD2	TRBJ2-1	-	TGCGCCAGCAGCTCCCGGGCAGCGGGATTCGTGCAGTTCTTC	CASSSRAAGFVQFF
TRBV27	TRBD1	TRBJ1-6	-	TGTGCCAGCAGGACAGGGGGATCACCCCTCCACTTT	CASRTGGSPLHF
TRBV5-1	TRBD2	TRBJ2-1	once	TGCGCCAGCAGCTCCGAAATACTAGCGGGGAGGGGAAATGAGCAGTTCTTC	CASSSEILAGRGNEQFF
TRBV29-1	-	TRBJ1-1	-	TGCAGCGTTGATTGGGCCAGAGGAGCTCGGGGGACTGAAGCTTTCTTT	CSVDWARGARGTEAFF
TRBV6-1	TRBD2	TRBJ2-3	-	TGTGCCAGCAGTGAAGACGGGAGGGGCACAGATACGCAGTATTTT	CASSEDGRGTDTQYF
TRBV5-1	-	TRBJ2-1	-	TGCGCCAGCAGCTTGGTACCCGCGAGCTCCTACAATGAGCAGTTCTTC	CASSLVPASSYNEQFF
TRBV3-1/TRBV3-2	-	TRBJ1-1	-	TGTGCCAGCAGCCAAGATCTTGGGGGCACTGAAGCTTTCTTT	CASSQDLGGTEAFF
TRBV7-8	-	TRBJ1-5	once	TGTGCCAGCAGCCAAGACCGAGTGGCTCAGCCCCAGCATTTT	CASSQDRVAQPQHF
TRBV3-1/TRBV3-2	-	TRBJ1-1	-	TGTGCCAGCAGCCAAGCCCCTGGGGTAGCTTTCTTT	CASSQAPGVAFF
TRBV3-1/TRBV3-2	TRBD1	TRBJ1-2	-	TGTGCCAGCAGCCTGGGCAGGGGGTATGGCTACACCTTC	CASSLGRGYGYTF
TRBV6-5	-	TRBJ1-1	-	TGTGCCAGCAGACTAACCGGGACACGGGCTTTCTTT	CASRLTGTRAFF
TRBV7-3	-	TRBJ1-4	-	TGTGCCAGCAGCTTATCCCCACAAGCTGCAACTAATGAAAAACTGTTTTTT	CASSLSPQAATNEKLFF
TRBV2	-	TRBJ2-7	-	TGTGCCAGCAAAGAACAGGGTCCCTCCTACGAGCAGTACTTC	CASKEQGPSYEQYF
TRBV12-3/TRBV12-4	-	TRBJ2-7	-	TGTGCCAGCAGTTTGAACGGACCCTACGAGCAGTACTTC	CASSLNGPYEQYF
TRBV2	TRBD2	TRBJ2-1	once	TGTGCCAGCAAACTAGCGGAAAGCAATGAGCAGTTCTTC	CASKLAESNEQFF
TRBV5-5	TRBD1	TRBJ2-7	-	TGTGCCAGCAGCTTGTGGGACAGCAATTACGAGCAGTACTTC	CASSLWDSNYEQYF
TRBV6-1	TRBD2	TRBJ2-7	-	TGTGCCAGCAGTGAAGGGGACTACTACGAGCAGTACTTC	CASSEGDYYEQYF
TRBV7-9	-	TRBJ2-7	-	TGTGCCAGCACCCCCGGCGGGGCCCTCGAGCAGTACTTC	CASTPGGALEQYF
TRBV2	TRBD2	TRBJ2-1	-	TGTGCCAGCAGTGAAAACGGGCGCGGGAGAGATAATGAGCAGTTCTTC	CASSENGRGRDNEQFF
TRBV4-2	-	TRBJ2-3	-	TGTGCCAGCAGCCAAGAGGCTACGCAGTATTTT	CASSQEATQYF
TRBV29-1	TRBD2	TRBJ2-7	-	TGCAGCGTTGAAAGGTGGACAGGCCCGGGACTAGCGGGAGTGGCCGAGCAGTACTTC	CSVERWTGPGLAGVAEQYF
TRBV10-3	-	TRBJ1-2	-	TGTGCCACCTTTCTGGACACAGACTATGGCTACACCTTC	CATFLDTDYGYTF
TRBV6-1	-	TRBJ1-4	once	TGTGCCAGCAGTCAAGGATTGACCGTAAGGAATGAAAAACTGTTTTTT	CASSQGLTVRNEKLFF
TRBV30	TRBD1	TRBJ1-6	few	TGTGCCTGGAGTGTACGATCGGACAGGGGAAATTCACCCCTCCACTTT	CAWSVRSDRGNSPLHF
TRBV12-5	-	TRBJ1-2	-	TGTGCTAGTGGTTTGGTAGGGGGAGCTAACTATGGCTACACCTTC	CASGLVGGANYGYTF
TRBV5-1	-	TRBJ1-4	-	TGCGCCAGCGGCCCGGGGGGGATAGGAGAAAAACTGTTTTTT	CASGPGGIGEKLFF
TRBV30	TRBD2	TRBJ2-1	-	TGTGCCTGGGCCAGGACTAGCCCCTACAATGAGCAGTTCTTC	CAWARTSPYNEQFF
TRBV27	TRBD2	TRBJ2-7	-	TGTGCCAGCAGTTCCATAGCGGGAGGCGACTGGGAGCAGTACTTC	CASSSIAGGDWEQYF
TRBV6-5	-	TRBJ2-1	-	TGTGCCAGCAGTTACTTCTACTACAATGAGCAGTTCTTC	CASSYFYYNEQFF
TRBV6-5	-	TRBJ1-5	-	TGTGCCAGCAGCCCCGGACAGAGGTGGGATCAGCCCCAGCATTTT	CASSPGQRWDQPQHF
TRBV5-4	-	TRBJ2-2	-	TGTGCCAGCAGCTTGGTAGGGGCGGACACCGGGGAGCTGTTTTTT	CASSLVGADTGELFF
TRBV19	-	TRBJ1-5	-	TGTGCCAGTAGGGGGATCCAGGGGTCGCAGCCCCAGCATTTT	CASRGIQGSQPQHF
TRBV3-1/TRBV3-2	-	TRBJ1-6	-	TGTGCCAGCAGCCAAGACAGGAATAATTCACCCCTCCACTTT	CASSQDRNNSPLHF
TRBV27	-	TRBJ1-3	-	TGTGCCAGCAGGGAAGCTTCTGGAAACACCATATATTTT	CASREASGNTIYF
TRBV12-3/TRBV12-4	-	TRBJ1-2	-	TGTGCCAGCAGTTTAGGGTCCTCCGGCTACACCTTC	CASSLGSSGYTF
TRBV12-5	-	TRBJ1-1	-	TGTGCTAGTGGTTTGTCGGGGCACCGTGAAGCTTTCTTT	CASGLSGHREAFF
TRBV20-1	TRBD2	TRBJ2-1	-	TGCAGCGAGGTTAGCGGGAGCAAACTTGTCTTC	CSEVSGSKLVF
TRBV19	TRBD1	TRBJ2-7	-	TGTGCCAGTAGAGGACAGGGGAATTACGAGCAGTACTTC	CASRGQGNYEQYF
TRBV5-1	TRBD2	TRBJ2-1	-	TGCGCCAGCAGCCTCAGGGGGGGACTAGCGGGAGTCCCCTACAATGAGCAGTTCTTC	CASSLRGGLAGVPYNEQFF
TRBV7-3	TRBD2	TRBJ2-3	-	TGTGCCAGCAGCTCTAGCGGGAGGGCAGATACGCAGTATTTT	CASSSSGRADTQYF
TRBV27	TRBD2	TRBJ2-1	-	TGTGCCAGCAGTCGCCAGCCTAGCGGGAGCTACAATGAGCAGTTCTTC	CASSRQPSGSYNEQFF
TRBV19	-	TRBJ1-6	-	TGTGCCAGTAGTATTCGGGCAGGGAATTCACCCCTCCACTTT	CASSIRAGNSPLHF
TRBV19	-	TRBJ2-1	-	TGTGCCAGTAGTATCGGGGGTGCCTACAATGAGCAGTTCTTC	CASSIGGAYNEQFF
TRBV19	-	TRBJ2-5	-	TGTGCCAGTAGTATCGGGGCTCGGGAGACCCAGTACTTC	CASSIGARETQYF
TRBV27	-	TRBJ1-1	-	TGTGCCAGCAGTTTATCGGGGGGAGCTGAAGCTTTCTTT	CASSLSGGAEAFF
TRBV5-4	TRBD1	TRBJ2-7	-	TGTGCCAGCAAACAGGGGAACTCCTACGAGCAGTACTTC	CASKQGNSYEQYF
TRBV6-5	-	TRBJ2-2	-	TGTGCCAGCTGTTCGGGGAGGTCTGGCACCGGGGAGCTGTTTTTT	CASCSGRSGTGELFF
TRBV2	-	TRBJ1-1	once	TGTGCCAGCAGTGAAGGAGCGAACACTGAAGCTTTCTTT	CASSEGANTEAFF
TRBV27	-	TRBJ2-1	-	TGTGCCAGCAGTTCCGGGACAAGCTACAATGAGCAGTTCTTC	CASSSGTSYNEQFF
TRBV4-1	TRBD1	TRBJ1-4	-	TGCGCCAGCAGCCAAGGATCGGACAGGGGTTTGTTTTTT	CASSQGSDRGLFF
TRBV6-1	-	TRBJ1-1	-	TGTGCCAGCAGTGATGGGGGAAGGGCTGAAGCTTTCTTT	CASSDGGRAEAFF
TRBV5-1	TRBD1	TRBJ1-6	once	TGCGCCAGCAGCTTGGTAACAGGGGGATCATCACCCCTCCACTTT	CASSLVTGGSSPLHF
TRBV2	-	TRBJ2-5	once	TGTGCCAGCAGGCGCTCCCTGGCGGCAGAGACCCAGTACTTC	CASRRSLAAETQYF
TRBV2	-	TRBJ1-1	once	TGCACTCGCACTGAAGCTTTCTTT	CTRTEAFF
TRBV9	-	TRBJ1-2	-	TGTGCCAGCAATCCTACCCTGGGAGGGTCTGGCTACACCTTC	CASNPTLGGSGYTF
TRBV6-4	-	TRBJ2-3	-	TGTGCCAGCAGCCAAGGGGGGGACACAGATACGCAGTATTTT	CASSQGGDTDTQYF
TRBV5-1	-	TRBJ1-1	-	TGCGCCAGCAGCATCCAGACAGCAAATCAGGGCACTGAAGCTTTCTTT	CASSIQTANQGTEAFF
TRBV4-2	-	TRBJ1-5	-	TGTGCCAGCAGCCAGGGTCCCGAGGGCAATCAGCCCCAGCATTTT	CASSQGPEGNQPQHF
TRBV7-9	TRBD1	TRBJ1-3	-	TGTGCCAGCAGCCCAACAGGGGGCTCTGGAAACACCATATATTTT	CASSPTGGSGNTIYF